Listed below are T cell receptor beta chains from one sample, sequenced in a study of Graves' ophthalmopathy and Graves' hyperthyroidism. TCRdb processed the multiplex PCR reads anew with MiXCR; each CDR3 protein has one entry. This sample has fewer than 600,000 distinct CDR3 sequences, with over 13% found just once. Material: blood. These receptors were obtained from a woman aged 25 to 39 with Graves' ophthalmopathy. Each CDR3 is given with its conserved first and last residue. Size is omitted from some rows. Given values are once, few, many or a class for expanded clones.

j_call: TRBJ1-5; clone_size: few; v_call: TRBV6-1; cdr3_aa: CASSGTGQGRLFNQPQHF
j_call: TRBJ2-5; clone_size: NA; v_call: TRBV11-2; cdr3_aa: CASSLDLGPVPVGTQYF
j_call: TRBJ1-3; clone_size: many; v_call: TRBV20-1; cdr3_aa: CSASGENFSGNTIYF
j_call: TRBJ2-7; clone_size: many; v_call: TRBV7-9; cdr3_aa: CASSGDAAEQYF
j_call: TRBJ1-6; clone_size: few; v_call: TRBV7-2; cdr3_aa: CASNRQASNSPLHF
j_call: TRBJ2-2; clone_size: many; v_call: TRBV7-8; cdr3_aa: CASSSAPLAVTGELFF
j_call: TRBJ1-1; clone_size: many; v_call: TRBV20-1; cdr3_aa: CSARDRGQGNTEAFF
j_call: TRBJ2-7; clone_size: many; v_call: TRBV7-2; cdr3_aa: CASSLGGRPEQYF
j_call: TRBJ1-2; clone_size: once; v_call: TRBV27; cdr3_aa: CASSLSWGDYGYTF
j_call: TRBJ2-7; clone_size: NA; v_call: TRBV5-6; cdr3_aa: CASSSPGTGPPYEQYF
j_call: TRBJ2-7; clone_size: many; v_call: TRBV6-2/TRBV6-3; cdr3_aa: CASSYSIEDTGNLYEQYF
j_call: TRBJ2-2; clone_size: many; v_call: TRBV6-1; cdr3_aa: CASSALVANTGELFF
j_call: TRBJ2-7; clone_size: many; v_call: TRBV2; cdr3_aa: CASRAFGEQYF
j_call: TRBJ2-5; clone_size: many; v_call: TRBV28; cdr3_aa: CASRASGGVQETQYF
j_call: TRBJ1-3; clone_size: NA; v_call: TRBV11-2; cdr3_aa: CASSPDIFGSGNTIYF
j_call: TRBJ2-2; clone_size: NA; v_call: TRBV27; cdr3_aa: CASTEPGYGELFF
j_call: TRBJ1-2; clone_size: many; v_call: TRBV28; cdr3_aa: CASSIRVYGSTF
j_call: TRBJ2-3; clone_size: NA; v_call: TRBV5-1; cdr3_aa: CASSLMAGGDTDTQYF
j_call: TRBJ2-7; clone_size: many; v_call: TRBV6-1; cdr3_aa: CASNRTETYEQYF
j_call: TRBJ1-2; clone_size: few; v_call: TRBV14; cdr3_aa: CASSHGPFYGYTF
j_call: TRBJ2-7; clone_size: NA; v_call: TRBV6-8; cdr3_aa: CASTSGLADYEQYF
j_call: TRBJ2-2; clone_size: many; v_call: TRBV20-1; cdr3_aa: CSARVYTGELFF
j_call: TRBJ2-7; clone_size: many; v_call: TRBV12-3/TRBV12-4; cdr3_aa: CASSPGEGVYEQYF
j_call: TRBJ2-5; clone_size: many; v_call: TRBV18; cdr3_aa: CASSPRGLFGETQYF
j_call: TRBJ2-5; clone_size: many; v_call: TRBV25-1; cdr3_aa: CASSEEGGAGETQYF
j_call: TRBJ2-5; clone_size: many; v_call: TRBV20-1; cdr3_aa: CSARDLSGGDSETQYF
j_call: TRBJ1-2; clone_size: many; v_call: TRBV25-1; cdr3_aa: CASPHGLYGYTF
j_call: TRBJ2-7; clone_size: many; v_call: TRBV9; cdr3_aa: CASSHSNGGYEQYF
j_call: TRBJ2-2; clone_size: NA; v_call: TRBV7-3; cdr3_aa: CASSLQAAANTGELFF
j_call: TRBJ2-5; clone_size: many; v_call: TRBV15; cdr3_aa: CATSYGGASQETQYF
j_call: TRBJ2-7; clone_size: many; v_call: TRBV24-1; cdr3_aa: CATSTPLADEQYF
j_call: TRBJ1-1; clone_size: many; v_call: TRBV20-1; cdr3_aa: CSARPPTGGTEAFF
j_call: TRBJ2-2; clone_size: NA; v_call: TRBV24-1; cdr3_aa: CATSDLHTGELFF
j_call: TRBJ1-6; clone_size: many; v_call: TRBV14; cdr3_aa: CASSQEVTSSYNSPLHF
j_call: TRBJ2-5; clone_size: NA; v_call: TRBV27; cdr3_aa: CASSLIGQVETQYF
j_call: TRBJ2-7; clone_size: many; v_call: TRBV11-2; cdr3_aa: CASSSEVTRTDTYEQYF
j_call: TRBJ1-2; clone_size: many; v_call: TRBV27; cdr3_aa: CASSLSSGYYGYTF
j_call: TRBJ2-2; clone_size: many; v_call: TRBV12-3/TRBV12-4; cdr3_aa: CASSLIMGRELFF
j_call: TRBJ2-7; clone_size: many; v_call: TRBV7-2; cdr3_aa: CASSLISTAPEQYF
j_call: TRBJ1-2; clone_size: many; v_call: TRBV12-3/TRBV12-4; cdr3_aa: CASSSTGLNYGYTF
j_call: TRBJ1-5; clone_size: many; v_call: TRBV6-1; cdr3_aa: CASSPPRGDHQPQHF
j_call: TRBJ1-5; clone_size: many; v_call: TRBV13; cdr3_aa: CASSLGDRGQPQHF
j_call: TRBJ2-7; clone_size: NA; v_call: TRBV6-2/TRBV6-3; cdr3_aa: CASSYSIGTYEQYF
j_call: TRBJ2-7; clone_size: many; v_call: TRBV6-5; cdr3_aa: CASSYSWGRGEQYF
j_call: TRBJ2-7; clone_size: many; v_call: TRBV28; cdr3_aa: CASSPSSGTSSYEQYF